The 18 T cell receptor beta chains below were found in one sample sequenced in a study of immune heterogeneity within non-small cell lung tumors. Bulk tumor gDNA, roughly 600 ng per sample, served as the TCR template. During surgery, each primary tumor gave multiple biopsies spaced as far apart as possible. Curative surgery was performed on patients who had untreated, newly diagnosed non-small cell lung cancer. Multiplex PCR amplified TCR beta CDR3 with 32 V and 13 J primers. TCRdb re-derived calls from the multiplex PCR reads in MiXCR, one entry per CDR3 protein. The sample shows over 30,000 distinct CDR3 sequences, about 29% of them seen only once. Sequencing used lung tumor tissue. The source of these receptors is a middle-aged man with non-small cell lung cancer.

The J gene is TRBJ2-3, the V gene TRBV24-1, with 8 bases lining up with TRBD1. CDR1 and CDR2 (germline): KGHDR, SFDVKD. After removal of 4 bases from V and 2 bases from J, the junction contained 4 bases not matched to a gene. The CDR3 extends over 15 amino acids. CDR3 loop: CATSEPGQVTDTQYF. For the CDR3, the DNA is TGTGCCACCAGTGAACCGGGACAGGTCACAGATACGCAGTATTTT.

As to this clonotype: No conserved phenylalanine or tryptophan ends this CDR3, so it is likely a read error. J is TRBJ2-7 and V is TRBV7-9; TRBD2 aligns across 13 bases. The V gene's germline CDR1 is SEHNR and CDR2 FQNEAQ (reference sequence). V lost 3 bases, J lost 3 bases, and 2 bases stayed unmatched. The CDR3 extends over 15 amino acids. The CDR3 sequence: CASSFGTSGVYEQYL. CDR3 nucleotide sequence: TGTGCCAGCAGCTTCGGGACTAGCGGGGTCTACGAGCAGTACTTA.

This clonotype appeared a few times. The rearrangement uses TRBV19 and TRBJ2-1; D unresolved. The CDR3 is 15 amino acids. Germline V gene sequence: CDR1 LNHDA, CDR2 SQIVND (reference sequence). V lost 3 bases and J 4 bases, leaving 13 bases between the germline ends. This chain's CDR3 is CASSMASAHYNEQFF. Here the CDR3 DNA reads TGTGCCAGTAGTATGGCCAGCGCTCATTACAATGAGCAGTTCTTC.

This chain joins TRBV11-3 and TRBJ2-1; 10 bases align to TRBD2. Germline V gene lookup returns CDR1 SGHNT and CDR2 YENEEA. The CDR3 spans 16 residues. After removal of 7 bases from V and 6 bases from J, the junction contained 12 bases not matched to a gene. The CDR3 DNA sequence: TGTGCCAGCATCCAAACCGGGACTAGCGTATCCAATGAGCAGTTCTTC. Translation gives CASIQTGTSVSNEQFF.

This chain links TRBV7-9 with TRBJ2-7, with 10 bases matching TRBD2. There are 16 residues in the CDR3. V trimming: 1 base; J trimming: 4 bases; junction bases outside the gene matches: 7. Germline CDR1 and CDR2: SEHNR and FQNEAQ (reference sequence). This CDR3 reads CASSLGLAGEGYEQYF. CDR3 bases: TGTGCCAGCAGCTTAGGGCTAGCGGGAGAGGGGTACGAGCAGTACTTC. Full variable domain (rest looked up from reference TRBV7-9 and TRBJ2-7): DTGVSQNPRHKITKRGQNVTFRCDPISEHNRLYWYRQTLGQGPEFLTYFQNEAQLEKSRLLSDRFSAERPKGSFSTLEIQRTEQGDSAMYLCASSLGLAGEGYEQYFGPGTRLTVT.

The table lists this clonotype with a few counts. V and J are TRBV6-2 or TRBV6-3 and TRBJ2-4; D remains unclear. Trimming took 9 bases from V and 10 from J, leaving 16 bases between them. This CDR3 spans 12 amino acids. Germline V gene data show CDR1 as MNHEY and CDR2 as SVGEGT. The chain's CDR3 is CASRRQNWIQYF. In DNA form, the CDR3 reads TGTGCCAGTCGCCGTCAAAACTGGATTCAGTACTTC.

This clonotype is labeled medium-sized. In DNA form, the CDR3 reads TGTGCCAGCAGTGAGCAGGGCGGCCTCGGTAATTCACCCCTCCACTTT. Translating gives CASSEQGGLGNSPLHF. The gene calls are TRBV2 and TRBJ1-6, with D perhaps TRBD1 (5 bases). Trimming shortened V by 3 bases and J by 6 bases, and 15 bases separated the two germline ends. CDR1 is SNHLY and CDR2 is FYNNEI in the germline V gene. The length of the CDR3 is 16 residues. Based on the CDR3 plus reference TRBV2 and TRBJ1-6, the full variable domain is EPEVTQTPSHQVTQMGQEVILRCVPISNHLYFYWYRQILGQKVEFLVSFYNNEISEKSEIFDDQFSVERPDGSNFTLKIRSTKLEDSAMYFCASSEQGGLGNSPLHFGNGTRLTVT.

Only a few counts were recorded for this clonotype. The chain links TRBV28 to TRBJ2-3; no definite D call. Between the trimmed V and J ends, which lost 5 bases and 5 bases, there was a span of 11 bases. The CDR3 length is 13 residues. The germline gives CDR1 MDHEN, CDR2 SYDVKM. In DNA, the CDR3 is TGTGCCAGCAGTCCCTTGGCGCGAGATACGCAGTATTTT. This encodes CASSPLARDTQYF.

This clonotype was observed a few times. The rearrangement links TRBV18 to TRBJ1-3; the match to TRBD1 covers 7 bases. There are 17 residues in the CDR3. V was clipped by 2 bases and J by 1 base; unmatched bases: 8. The germline V gene encodes CDR1 KGHSH and CDR2 LQKENI. The CDR3 loop is CASSPFLGTVSGNTIYF. As DNA, the CDR3 is TGTGCCAGCTCACCATTCCTCGGGACAGTGTCTGGAAACACCATATATTTT.

The chain has TRBV24-1 and TRBJ2-3, with 11 bases fitting TRBD2. Germline V gene data show CDR1 as KGHDR and CDR2 as SFDVKD. J gave up 4 bases and V 5 bases, and 25 bases lay outside the gene matches. The CDR3 spans 22 residues. The CDR3 sequence: CATSASWAGGERLAGLSDTQYF. The CDR3 DNA sequence: TGTGCCACCAGTGCCTCCTGGGCGGGGGGTGAGCGACTAGCGGGGTTGTCAGATACGCAGTATTTT.

There are many counts of this clonotype. The chain has TRBV6-5 and TRBJ2-1; no clear D gene. The CDR3 runs 12 residues. Germline CDR1 and CDR2: MNHEY and SVGAGI. The V end was cut by 2 bases, the J end by 6 bases, with 5 bases between. The CDR3 reads CASSYKGNEQFF. The CDR3 nucleotides are TGTGCCAGCAGTTACAAAGGCAATGAGCAGTTCTTC.

On this clonotype itself: Being one base from a much bigger clone, this may be a read error. The chain recombines TRBV19 with TRBJ1-6, with 9 bases identical to TRBD1. The CDR3 has 15 residues. CDR1 and CDR2 from the germline V gene are LNHDA and SQIVND (reference sequence). Here the CDR3 reads CASSTTGGGNSPLNF. CDR3 bases: TGTGCCAGTAGCACGACAGGGGGTGGTAATTCACCCCTCAACTTT. Combining the CDR3 with reference TRBV19 and TRBJ1-6 gives the whole variable domain DGGITQSPKYLFRKEGQNVTLSCEQNLNHDAMYWYRQDPGQGLRLIYYSQIVNDFQKGDIAEGYSVSREKKESFPLTVTSAQKNPTAFYLCASSTTGGGNSPLNFGNGTRLTVT.

This clonotype occurred a few times. The chain has TRBV29-1 and TRBJ1-1; D unresolved. The germline V gene encodes CDR1 SQVTM and CDR2 ANQGSEA. V lost 0 bases and J lost 1, with 6 bases in between. The CDR3 sequence is 13 residues long. CDR3: CSVEEAANTEAFF. CDR3 nucleotides: TGCAGCGTTGAAGAGGCTGCGAACACTGAAGCTTTCTTT.

This clonotype has only a few counts. The chain is built from TRBV9 and TRBJ1-6, with D unclear. Trimming cost V 1 base and J 6 bases, with 8 bases left between them. Looked up from germline, CDR1 is SGDLS and CDR2 is YYNGEE. CDR3 length: 14 residues. The CDR3 protein is CASSVQVSNSPLHF. The CDR3 nucleotides are TGTGCCAGCAGCGTACAGGTCTCTAATTCACCCCTCCACTTT.

Ten or more counts support this clonotype. J is TRBJ2-1 and V is TRBV6-2 or TRBV6-3, with TRBD2 matching 7 bases. CDR3 length: 12 amino acids. From germline, CDR1 is MNHEY and CDR2 SVGEGT. CDR3: CATTAGVGEQFF. CDR3 DNA: TGTGCGACCACCGCGGGAGTCGGTGAGCAGTTCTTC.

This clonotype was detected ten times or more. This chain uses TRBV7-8 with TRBJ2-7; no definite D call. Per the germline V gene, CDR1 is SGHVS and CDR2 is FQNEAQ. There are 13 residues in the CDR3. Trimming removed 3 bases at V and 0 bases at J, with 6 bases between. CDR3 loop: CASSFFGSYEQYF. The CDR3 coding sequence is TGTGCCAGCAGCTTTTTCGGCTCCTACGAGCAGTACTTC.

This clonotype was detected only a few times. V gene TRBV20-1 combines with J gene TRBJ1-5; D unresolved. CDR3 length: 13 residues. Germline V gene data show CDR1 as DFQATT and CDR2 as SNEGSKA (reference sequence). Trimming stripped 0 bases from V and 2 bases from J, with 5 bases between. CDR3 sequence: CSARETGNQPQHF. The CDR3 bases are TGCAGTGCTAGAGAAACAGGCAATCAGCCCCAGCATTTT.

The rearrangement uses TRBV5-1 and TRBJ2-1, with 10 bases fitting TRBD2. CDR1 SGHRS and CDR2 YFSETQ come from the germline V gene. With 4 bases clipped from V and 5 bases from J, the junction kept 12 bases outside the gene matches. This CDR3 spans 17 amino acids. Here the CDR3 DNA reads TGCGCCAGCAGCATAGCCAGACTAGCGGGCGGACACAATGAGCAGTTCTTC. Translation gives CASSIARLAGGHNEQFF.